The rows below give T cell receptor beta chains drawn from one sample of a study of blood T cell repertoires in COVID-19. Sequencing used immunoSEQ multiplex PCR; TCRdb keeps in-frame clones, though not all of them. The repertoire consists of some 120,000 clones, with around 87% occurring once and the leading ten covering approximately 4%. The sample comprised peripheral blood. The receptor source for this set is an older woman with acute or convalescent COVID-19. CDR3s include the opening cysteine and the closing phenylalanine or tryptophan. A D gene is named only where the DNA matches it firmly.

cdr3_aa,cdr3_nt,v_call,j_call,d_call
CASSLGTGSGNTIYF,TGCGCCAGCAGCTTGGGGACAGGGTCTGGAAACACCATATATTTT,TRBV5-1,TRBJ1-3,TRBD1
CASSLRTGDRGNTGELFF,TGTGCCAGCAGCCTTCGGACAGGGGACCGCGGGAACACCGGGGAGCTGTTTTTT,TRBV9,TRBJ2-2,TRBD1
CASSSLGRIVPDTQYF,TGTGCCAGCAGCTCCTTGGGGCGAATAGTCCCAGATACGCAGTATTTT,TRBV7-6,TRBJ2-3,-
CASSPWTSGRPGELFF,TGTGCCAGCAGCCCATGGACTAGCGGGAGGCCCGGGGAGCTGTTTTTT,TRBV7-9,TRBJ2-2,TRBD2
CASSQEGTRGLNTEAFF,TGTGCCAGCAGCCAAGAAGGGACCAGGGGCTTGAACACTGAAGCTTTCTTT,TRBV4-2,TRBJ1-1,-
CASSEVRGKLFF,TGTGCCAGCAGTGAAGTTAGGGGAAAACTGTTTTTT,TRBV6-1,TRBJ1-4,-
CASSPPGQGVNEQFF,TGTGCCAGCTCACCTCCGGGACAGGGGGTTAATGAGCAGTTCTTC,TRBV18,TRBJ2-1,TRBD1
CASSEAGQGFSPLHF,TGTGCCAGCAGTGAAGCCGGACAGGGATTTTCACCCCTCCACTTT,TRBV6-1,TRBJ1-6,TRBD1
CASSQDGSGGVSYEQYF,TGCGCCAGCAGCCAAGATGGAAGCGGAGGGGTCTCCTACGAGCAGTACTTC,TRBV4-1,TRBJ2-7,-
CASSFRLVDTQYF,TGTGCCAGCAGCTTTCGTCTCGTAGATACGCAGTATTTT,TRBV5-5,TRBJ2-3,-
CASSFKTGTGGSRIQPQHF,TGTGCCAGTAGTTTTAAGACTGGGACAGGGGGGTCTCGGATTCAGCCCCAGCATTTT,TRBV19,TRBJ1-5,TRBD1
CASSLGTSDGLDTQYF,TGCGCCAGCAGCTTGGGGACTAGCGATGGGTTGGATACGCAGTATTTT,TRBV5-1,TRBJ2-3,TRBD2
CSASTIALQETQYF,TGCAGTGCTAGTACCATAGCCCTCCAAGAGACCCAGTACTTC,TRBV20-1,TRBJ2-5,-
CASSLNVRDTGELFF,TGTGCCAGCAGCTTAAACGTTAGAGACACCGGGGAGCTGTTTTTT,TRBV7-2,TRBJ2-2,-
CASSPDGGNYNEQFF,TGCGCCAGCAGCCCCGATGGCGGGAACTACAATGAGCAGTTCTTC,TRBV5-1,TRBJ2-1,-
CASGGQAFLEYTF,TGTGCCAGCGGGGGACAGGCCTTCTTGGAGTACACCTTC,TRBV6-5,TRBJ1-2,TRBD1
CASSIFGGEAFF,TGTGCCAGTAGTATTTTCGGGGGTGAAGCTTTCTTT,TRBV19,TRBJ1-1,-
CASSLEGTYNSPLHF,TGTGCCAGCAGCTTGGAGGGGACCTATAATTCACCCCTCCACTTT,TRBV5-4,TRBJ1-6,-
CASKTGPFDTEAFF,TGTGCCAGTAAGACAGGACCATTTGACACTGAAGCTTTCTTT,TRBV19,TRBJ1-1,-
CASSPVRQGGYYGYTF,TGTGCCAGCAGCCCAGTCAGGCAGGGAGGATATTATGGCTACACCTTC,TRBV7-8,TRBJ1-2,-
CASSPPLRSTTYNEQFF,TGTGCCAGCAGTCCCCCCCTTAGGAGTACGACCTACAATGAGCAGTTCTTC,TRBV6-6,TRBJ2-1,-
CASSLDRGNEQFF,TGTGCCAGCAGCTTAGATCGGGGGAATGAGCAGTTCTTC,TRBV11-2,TRBJ2-1,-
CSVILDPGYTEAFF,TGCAGCGTTATATTAGATCCAGGGTACACTGAAGCTTTCTTT,TRBV29-1,TRBJ1-1,-
CASSSYGTANTGELFF,TGTGCCAGCAGCTCATACGGGACAGCGAACACCGGGGAGCTGTTTTTT,TRBV11-1,TRBJ2-2,TRBD1